This TCR beta chain was profiled in a study of molecular identifiers for immune sequencing clone quantification listed by TCRdb under 2018. Notes on the research overall: In a replicate experiment, RNA from about 19,000 or 110,000 naive CD8 T cells was split into five aliquots, four of which were sequenced. The study was a methods study using CD8 T cells to benchmark molecular-identifier clustering-based TCR repertoire sequencing (MIDCIRS) and TCR RNA copy counting. Here is what the overall study found, with its caveats: Spiked-in Jurkat TCR RNA (around eleven copies' worth), which is not part of the donor repertoire, was contained in the naive libraries. Modeling estimated roughly 3.2 recovered TCR RNA copies per cell, compared with about 10 by digital PCR, which implies about 30% capture efficiency. Highly expanded clone sizes could be underestimated if identical TCR molecules share a barcode. A single cell's worth of spiked-in Jurkat TCR RNA was reported detectable even among around 1 million naive CD8 T cells. When barcode sub-clustering was omitted, TCR diversity was inflated by chimeric consensus sequences, with chimeras reaching as high as 47%. In CMV-specific effector cells, over 99% of molecules were held by clones above 20 RNA copies, whereas under 1% of molecules were held by such clones in naive cells.

Libraries of naive CD8 T cells were generated from roughly 20,000 to 1,000,000 sorted cells, with 10%, 30% or 50% of the purified RNA used. Naive CD8 T cells were FACS-sorted as CD8+CD4-CCR7+CD45RA+ on a BD FACSAria II into RLT Plus buffer. To test detection sensitivity, Jurkat RNA equal to over nine TCR copies was added to samples of about 20,000-1,100,000 naive CD8 T cells. Enrichment of CD8 T cells was performed with RosetteSep CD8+ T Cell Enrichment Cocktail and Ficoll-Paque, after which ACK red cell lysis was carried out. This clonotype was seen only a few times. The target of this receptor is not known. No much larger clonotype is one base removed from it; base qualities were not supplied. The method was PCR. The sequencer was a NextSeq 500. Bulk TCR libraries were generated as previously described, with the TCR primers listed in Table S5 used. Purification of total RNA was performed with the Qiagen AllPrep DNA/RNA kit. Before any analysis, reads coming from multiple sequencing runs of the same library were combined into one pool. Per the source publication's procedure: Reads were retained only if the reads had an exact TCR constant sequence, and the retained reads were trimmed to 150 nt and grouped according to their 12-nt molecular barcodes. Reads in each barcode group were sub-clustered using a 15% Levenshtein threshold, and a quality-weighted consensus sequence was built for each RNA molecule. Non-functional sequences were filtered out, along with any lower-count sequence sitting one edit away from another sequence. Based on a fit of two negative binomial distributions, barcode sub-clusters having less than 20% of the maximum read count were discarded. TCRdb reworked the public reads: Q25 trimming with fastp, MiXCR clone assembly, productive beta chains retained. One record per CDR3 amino acid sequence lists the most common genes and DNA. The V and J calls reflect TCRdb's pipeline rather than the authors' work. This sample comprises hundreds of thousands of distinct CDR3 sequences, about 25% of them detected only once. The top ten clonotypes cover about 0.78% of the sample.

At the junction V is shortened by 6 bases and J by 5 bases; bases outside the gene matches: 9. The germline V gene (reference sequence) sets CDR1 to SSHAT and CDR2 to FNYEAQ. The CDR3 starts with the cysteine, ends with the phenylalanine, and has 15 residues. The CDR3 DNA has 45 bases and is translated from base 1. The rearranged segments are TRBV7-7 and TRBJ2-1, with 8 bases in between that match TRBD1. The sequencing sample was made of naive CD8+ T cells from blood, with Jurkat cell RNA spiked in. Interpreted using the paper, the cell subset or site label stands for: FACS-sorted CD8+CD4-CCR7+CD45RA+ naive T cells. The sequence derives from a human donor in good health. Some libraries in this study had Jurkat cell RNA spiked in. The DNA sequence is given as TGTGCCAGCAGTACCGGGACAGGACCTAACAATGAGCAGTTCTTC. Its protein reads: CASSTGTGPNNEQFF.